Presented here are 27 T cell receptor beta chains from one specimen sequenced in a study of T cell repertoires in cytomegalovirus infection. In TCRdb, the reads were re-called with MiXCR into one record per CDR3 protein. The sample has approximately 750,000 distinct CDR3 sequences; 35% are singletons. The sample was PBMCs. These receptors were collected from a human donor in good health (CMV status not recorded). Some clones in this sample may be carry-over from other donors' samples.

A single count supports this clonotype. This chain connects TRBV7-3 to TRBJ2-1, with 14 bases fitting TRBD2. The CDR3 covers 20 residues. Germline values: CDR1 SGHTA, CDR2 FQGTGA. J lost 0 bases, V lost 5 bases, and 12 bases had no gene match. CDR3 protein: CASSQDPGLAGVSSYNEQFF. DNA of the CDR3: TGTGCCAGCAGCCAAGATCCGGGACTAGCGGGGGTCAGCTCCTACAATGAGCAGTTCTTC. Complete variable domain (other parts from reference TRBV7-3 and TRBJ2-1): GAGVSQTPSNKVTEKGKYVELRCDPISGHTALYWYRQSLGQGPEFLIYFQGTGAADDSGLPNDRFFAVRPEGSVSTLKIQRTERGDSAVYLCASSQDPGLAGVSSYNEQFFGPGTRLTVL.

In this sample, this clonotype turned up many times. The genes are TRBV7-8 and TRBJ2-7; no reliable D call. V was trimmed by 1 base and J by 1 base, leaving 8 bases between them. Germline V gene data show CDR1 as SGHVS and CDR2 as FQNEAQ. The CDR3 covers 14 residues. The CDR3 DNA is TGTGCCAGCAGCTTAGTGGGCTTATCCTACGAGCAGTACTTC. Translation: CASSLVGLSYEQYF.

Remarks on this clonotype: One end of the junction does not line up with germline, which may come from a read error. The chain joins TRBV2 to TRBJ1-1; D is ambiguous. Germline lookup yields CDR1 SNHLY and CDR2 FYNNEI. The CDR3 is 13 amino acids. This CDR3 is CASSEITAGAGLF. In nucleotides, the CDR3 is TGTGCCAGCAGTGAAATTACGGCAGGCGCGGGCCTCTTT.

V is TRBV6-6 and J is TRBJ2-2, with D possibly being TRBD1 or TRBD2 (5 bases each). The CDR3 length is 15 residues. V lost 5 bases, J lost 2 bases, and 12 bases lay in between. Germline V CDR1 and CDR2: MNHNY, SVGAGI (reference sequence). CDR3 DNA: TGTGCCAGCAGTACCCCGGGACCCAACACCGGGGAGCTGTTTTTT. Its protein product is CASSTPGPNTGELFF.

On this clonotype: This could be a read error, since a much larger clone is one nucleotide away. The chain joins TRBV12-3 or TRBV12-4 to TRBJ2-1; D unclear. The CDR3 runs 17 residues. Trimming left V 3 bases short and J 2 bases short, with 17 bases between. For the CDR3, the DNA is TGTGCCAGCAGTTTGTTTGCGGCCAGAAGCCCCTACAATGAGCAGTTCTTC. It specifies CASSLFAARSPYNEQFF.

This clonotype was detected ten times or more. The chain couples TRBV7-2 to TRBJ2-1; 12 nucleotides align to TRBD2. Germline loops: CDR1 SGHTA, CDR2 FQGNSA. The CDR3 covers 15 residues. The junction had 2 bases not matched to a gene; V was cut back by 4 bases and J by 4 bases. The CDR3 sequence is CASSSTSGGYNEQFF. The CDR3 bases are TGTGCCAGCAGCTCAACTAGCGGGGGGTACAATGAGCAGTTCTTC.

In this sample, this clonotype turned up a few times. The chain links TRBV29-1 to TRBJ1-3, with D uncertain. Per germline, CDR1 SQVTM and CDR2 ANQGSEA. Trimming took off 7 bases at V and 1 base at J, with 11 bases between the two ends. CDR3 length: 13 residues. Here the CDR3 reads CSADAGSGNTIYF. CDR3 nucleotides: TGCAGCGCCGACGCAGGTTCTGGAAACACCATATATTTT.

A few counts support this clonotype. The chain recombines TRBV28 with TRBJ1-2; the match to TRBD1 covers 7 bases. The germline gives CDR1 MDHEN, CDR2 SYDVKM. The trim removed 8 bases at V and 5 bases at J, leaving 11 bases unmatched. The CDR3 is 14 amino acids. The CDR3 coding sequence is TGTGCCAGCCGTCGACCACAGGGGTCGTATGGCTACACCTTC. Protein product: CASRRPQGSYGYTF.

This clonotype appeared a few times. CDR3: CASSLRGQTPSGNTIYF. As DNA, the CDR3 is TGTGCCAGCAGTTTAAGGGGACAGACTCCCTCTGGAAACACCATATATTTT. The J gene is TRBJ1-3, the V gene TRBV28, with 7 bases matching TRBD1. The junction had 7 bases not matched to a gene; V was cut back by 2 bases and J by 0 bases. There are 17 residues in the CDR3. CDR1 MDHEN and CDR2 SYDVKM come from the germline V gene.

There are a few counts of this clonotype. The chain joins TRBV6-5 to TRBJ2-3; 13 bases map to TRBD2. Germline CDR1 MNHEY, CDR2 SVGAGI. The CDR3 length is 18 residues. With 6 bases clipped from V and 0 bases from J, the junction kept 9 bases outside the gene matches. CDR3 sequence: CASSPGLAGEISTDTQYF. The DNA of the CDR3 is TGTGCCAGCAGCCCTGGACTAGCGGGAGAGATCAGCACAGATACGCAGTATTTT.

This chain links TRBV9 with TRBJ2-3, with 8 bases matching TRBD2. V lost 4 bases to trimming and J lost 3 bases; unmatched junction nucleotides: 7. Germline CDR1 SGDLS, CDR2 YYNGEE. This CDR3 has 15 residues. In DNA, the CDR3 is TGTGCCAGCAGCATAAGCGGGAGTCCGACAGATACGCAGTATTTT. Its protein is CASSISGSPTDTQYF.

J is TRBJ2-7 and V is TRBV29-1; perhaps TRBD1 as D (5 bases). V was cut by 4 bases and J by 6 bases, with 16 bases left in between. This CDR3 region has 13 residues. The germline CDR1 and CDR2 sequences are SQVTM and ANQGSEA. The CDR3 DNA reads TGCAGCGTTGCGTACGACAGCAGGCTCGAGCAGTACTTC. It yields the protein CSVAYDSRLEQYF.

The chain is built from TRBV28 and TRBJ2-2; 8 nucleotides agree with TRBD2. Germline lookup yields CDR1 MDHEN and CDR2 SYDVKM. This CDR3 is built from 17 residues. V shed 0 bases and J 7 bases; nucleotides not matched to a gene: 10. The chain's CDR3 is CASSLWSGGSAIGELFF. CDR3 nucleotides: TGTGCCAGCAGTTTATGGTCGGGAGGGTCCGCAATCGGGGAGCTGTTTTTT.

This chain connects TRBV7-8 to TRBJ2-2, with D perhaps assigned TRBD1 or TRBD2 (7 bases each). The germline V gene has CDR1 SGHVS and CDR2 FQNEAQ. The ends were cut back, 6 bases at V and 1 base at J, with 18 bases in the middle. The CDR3 is 17 residues long. The chain's CDR3 is CASRRKGGTENTGELFF. As DNA, the CDR3 is TGTGCCAGCAGGAGGAAGGGGGGGACAGAGAACACCGGGGAGCTGTTTTTT.

This chain links TRBV7-9 with TRBJ1-5, with 11 nucleotides matching TRBD1. With 4 bases clipped from V and 6 bases from J, the junction kept 8 bases outside the gene matches. CDR3 length equals 16 residues. Germline V gene data show CDR1 as SEHNR and CDR2 as FQNEAQ (reference sequence). CDR3 sequence (DNA): TGTGCCAGCAGCTCCGGACAGGGGGCAGGGGGTCAGCCCCAGCATTTT. Protein: CASSSGQGAGGQPQHF. Full variable domain (missing parts from reference TRBV7-9 and TRBJ1-5): DTGVSQNPRHKITKRGQNVTFRCDPISEHNRLYWYRQTLGQGPEFLTYFQNEAQLEKSRLLSDRFSAERPKGSFSTLEIQRTEQGDSAMYLCASSSGQGAGGQPQHFGDGTRLSIL.

There are a few counts of this clonotype. This rearrangement joins TRBV7-2 to TRBJ1-6; tentatively, D is TRBD1 (5 bases). The CDR3 is made up of 16 amino acids. The germline V gene encodes CDR1 SGHTA and CDR2 FQGNSA. Trimming shortened V by 5 bases and J by 1 base, and 12 bases separated the two germline ends. This CDR3 reads CASSPRGGSYNSPLHF. Written as DNA, the CDR3 is TGTGCCAGCAGCCCTCGCGGGGGTTCCTATAATTCACCCCTCCACTTT.

Of note for this clonotype: A much larger clonotype is one base distant, so this may be a read error. The chain employs TRBV7-8 and TRBJ2-1; 11 bases are a match to TRBD2. This CDR3 is 20 amino acids long. J lost 1 base, V lost 3 bases, and 14 bases had no gene match. Germline V CDR1 and CDR2: SGHVS, FQNEAQ. The CDR3 here is CASSFRLVLAGEESYNEQFF. CDR3 nucleotide sequence: TGTGCCAGCAGCTTTCGTTTGGTACTAGCGGGAGAAGAATCCTACAATGAGCAGTTCTTC. The whole variable domain, filled in from reference TRBV7-8 and TRBJ2-1, reads GAGVSQSPRYKVAKRGQDVALRCDPISGHVSLFWYQQALGQGPEFLTYFQNEAQLDKSGLPSDRFFAERPEGSVSTLKIQRTQQEDSAVYLCASSFRLVLAGEESYNEQFFGPGTRLTVL.

This clonotype was found a few times. The chain links TRBV6-5 to TRBJ1-2; D might be TRBD1 (5 bases). The CDR3 covers 15 residues. Germline V gene data show CDR1 as MNHEY and CDR2 as SVGAGI. V was shortened by 6 bases and J by 3 bases, with 17 bases between the two germline ends. CDR3 in DNA: TGTGCCAGCAGCCAACAGGAGAGGAGGGACTATGGCTACACCTTC. The encoded protein is CASSQQERRDYGYTF.

In this sample, this clonotype turned up once. This rearrangement joins TRBV27 to TRBJ2-1; D gene unclear. Trimming pared 6 bases from V and 8 bases from J, leaving 17 bases between. In germline, CDR1 is MNHEY, CDR2 SMNVEV (reference sequence). The CDR3 consists of 14 residues. The CDR3 sequence is CASRVAPSMHEQFF. CDR3 nucleotides: TGTGCCAGCAGGGTTGCCCCCTCCATGCATGAGCAGTTCTTC.

In this sample, this clonotype turned up a few times. This chain joins TRBV4-1 and TRBJ2-1, with D possibly called TRBD1 or TRBD2 (6 bases each). The germline V gene has CDR1 MGHRA and CDR2 YSYEKL. The V and J ends lost 1 base and 4 bases respectively, with 14 bases between them. This CDR3 has 16 residues. The CDR3 spells CASSQGAGGLYNEQFF. The CDR3 region has the DNA TGCGCCAGCAGCCAAGGTGCCGGGGGCCTTTACAATGAGCAGTTCTTC.

This clonotype was detected once. The V and J genes are TRBV4-2 and TRBJ1-2; D is undetermined. The V gene lost 5 bases and the J gene lost 0 bases, with 16 bases spanning the gap. This CDR3 has 16 residues. The germline CDR1 and CDR2 sequences are LGHNA and YNFKEQ. CDR3 DNA sequence: TGTGCCAGCAGCGAGGTCGTCGCCCGAGCTAACTATGGCTACACCTTC. Translated, it gives CASSEVVARANYGYTF.

The V gene is TRBV15, the J gene TRBJ2-2; D is possibly TRBD1 (6 bases). Looked up from germline, CDR1 is LNHNV and CDR2 is YYDKDF (reference sequence). This CDR3 has 17 amino acids. The V end was cut by 1 base, the J end by 4 bases, with 16 bases between. CDR3 region: CATSRAGGQRLTGELFF. CDR3 coding DNA: TGTGCCACCAGCAGAGCCGGCGGACAGAGACTCACCGGGGAGCTGTTTTTT.

The V gene is TRBV6-1, the J gene TRBJ2-7; 10 bases are a match to TRBD1. The CDR3 is 14 residues long. Unmatched junction bases numbered 6, after V lost 9 bases and J lost 1 base. Germline CDR1 MNHNS, CDR2 SASEGT. This CDR3 is CASQPGQGSYEQYF. The CDR3 DNA reads as TGTGCCAGTCAGCCGGGACAGGGGTCCTACGAGCAGTACTTC.

This clonotype was picked up one time. A much larger clone sits a single nucleotide away, making a read error possible. V gene TRBV7-2 combines with J gene TRBJ1-5; tentatively, D is TRBD1 (5 bases). Germline loops: CDR1 SGHTA, CDR2 FQGNSA. The CDR3 is 15 amino acids. Deletions cut 10 bases from V and 2 bases from J, with 18 bases between. CDR3 bases: TGTGCCACCTCCAAGGGGCGGGGGGGCAATCAGCCCCAGCATTTT. It translates to CATSKGRGGNQPQHF.

CDR3 amino acids: CASSLQTGGSNQPQHF. The CDR3 DNA follows: TGTGCCAGCAGTTTACAGACTGGGGGTAGCAATCAGCCCCAGCATTTT. This chain uses TRBV28 with TRBJ1-5; D might be TRBD1 (5 bases). CDR3 length: 16 amino acids. Germline CDR1 MDHEN, CDR2 SYDVKM. V shed 2 bases and J shed 0 bases, with 11 bases lying between them. Using reference TRBV28 and TRBJ1-5 for the parts outside the CDR3, the full variable domain is DVKVTQSSRYLVKRTGEKVFLECVQDMDHENMFWYRQDPGLGLRLIYFSYDVKMKEKGDIPEGYSVSREKKERFSLILESASTNQTSMYLCASSLQTGGSNQPQHFGDGTRLSIL.

The chain's CDR3 is CASSIVIGDQPQHF. DNA of the CDR3: TGTGCCAGTAGTATAGTGATAGGGGATCAGCCCCAGCATTTT. This chain joins TRBV19 and TRBJ1-5; D is possibly TRBD1 (5 bases). Trimming took 1 base from V and 5 from J, leaving 9 bases between them. Germline V lookup: CDR1 LNHDA, CDR2 SQIVND (reference sequence). The CDR3 totals 14 residues.

This clonotype has a handful of counts. CDR3 sequence reads: CASSDTAVESKNIQYF. Here the CDR3 DNA reads TGTGCCAGCAGCGATACCGCCGTGGAATCCAAAAACATTCAGTACTTC. The chain uses TRBV5-6 and TRBJ2-4; D gene ambiguous. Germline CDR1 and CDR2: SGHDT and YYEEEE. This CDR3 spans 16 amino acids. The V end lost 4 bases, the J end lost 2 bases, and 16 bases lay between the germline ends.